These T cell receptor beta chains were read from a single sample in a study of beta chain features in type 1 diabetes. TCRdb's copy holds only in-frame clones and misses some; the assay was immunoSEQ multiplex PCR. The top ten hold less than 0.03% of the sample, which has around 260,000 clones, roughly 21% seen once. The sample taken for sequencing was naive CD4+ T cells from blood. Receptors were obtained from a woman aged 40 to 50 with type 1 diabetes. The CDR3 runs from the conserved cysteine through the conserved F or W. Fields, in order: V gene, J gene, CDR3 protein.

>TRBV5-1|TRBJ1-2
CASSPPPLRDDSGYTF
>TRBV28|TRBJ2-7
CASSTPGLASYEQYF
>TRBV25-1|TRBJ1-2
CASCPPGQGHYGYTF
>TRBV4-3|TRBJ1-5
CASSQGRGTNQPQHF
>TRBV7-2|TRBJ2-7
CASSLALAQLTEQYF
>TRBV29-1|TRBJ1-5
CSVEEGGDQPQHF
>TRBV30|TRBJ1-1
CAWSLPEVRAFF
>TRBV11-1|TRBJ2-1
CASSPSPPNEQFF
>TRBV29-1|TRBJ1-1
CSAGQGGAFF
>TRBV28|TRBJ2-7
CASRSLYEQYF
>TRBV4-2|TRBJ2-1
CASSQEAGAGSSNYNEQFF
>TRBV7-9|TRBJ1-5
CASSLGPLNQPQHF
>TRBV27|TRBJ2-1
CASSIWDRGLNEQFF
>TRBV4-3|TRBJ1-1
CASSQVVRDTEAFF
>TRBV27|TRBJ2-3
CASSLLTSTDTQYF
>TRBV27|TRBJ2-1
CASSLSSPTWQGADNEQFF
>TRBV4-1|TRBJ2-7
CASSQSGRIEQYF
>TRBV28|TRBJ2-7
CASSRDVDEQYF
>TRBV28|TRBJ1-6
CASSWTGSEPLHF
>TRBV4-3|TRBJ1-1
CASSQQGASTEAFF
>TRBV2|TRBJ2-7
CASSVLYSYEQYF
>TRBV18|TRBJ2-3
CASSPKGRADTQYF
>TRBV5-1|TRBJ2-3
CASRDRIRADTQYF
>TRBV7-2|TRBJ2-5
CASSFRTGGRETQYF
>TRBV11-3|TRBJ1-1
CASSLQENTEAFF
>TRBV10-3|TRBJ2-7
CAISEPPGLAGAYEQYF
>TRBV15|TRBJ1-5
CATNLQGNQPQHF
>TRBV7-9|TRBJ2-1
CASRPGERGDEQFF
>TRBV7-9|TRBJ2-5
CASSPQETQYF